A selection of T cell receptor beta chains follows, all from one sample in a study of blood T cell repertoires in COVID-19. The method was immunoSEQ multiplex PCR; TCRdb's version includes in-frame clones alone and lacks a portion of them. The sample consists of about 270,000 clones, roughly 86% of them appearing once. The sample taken for sequencing was peripheral blood. These receptors all stem from a man between 40 and 49 years old with active or convalescent COVID-19. Each CDR3 is given with its conserved first and last residue. A D gene is named only where the DNA matches it firmly. Expanded clones get a size class; other rows say once, few or many, or leave the size out.

j_call: TRBJ2-1; d_call: TRBD1; v_call: TRBV10-2; clone_size: .; cdr3_aa: CATGTGSDEQFF; cdr3_nt: TGCGCCACCGGGACAGGGAGCGATGAGCAGTTCTTC
j_call: TRBJ1-1; d_call: .; v_call: TRBV5-4; clone_size: .; cdr3_aa: CASSPPSETEAFF; cdr3_nt: TGTGCCAGCAGCCCCCCCTCCGAGACTGAAGCTTTCTTT
j_call: TRBJ1-5; d_call: TRBD1; v_call: TRBV5-1; clone_size: .; cdr3_aa: CASSWTGGEGQPQHF; cdr3_nt: TGCGCCAGCAGCTGGACAGGGGGAGAGGGTCAGCCCCAGCATTTT
j_call: TRBJ1-1; d_call: .; v_call: TRBV11-2; clone_size: .; cdr3_aa: CASSLARQNTEAFF; cdr3_nt: TGTGCCAGCAGCTTAGCCCGACAGAACACTGAAGCTTTCTTT
j_call: TRBJ2-1; d_call: TRBD2; v_call: TRBV6-4; clone_size: .; cdr3_aa: CASSGVAGGGRNEQFF; cdr3_nt: TGTGCCAGCAGTGGGGTAGCGGGAGGAGGTAGGAATGAGCAGTTCTTC
j_call: TRBJ2-3; d_call: .; v_call: TRBV18; clone_size: .; cdr3_aa: CASSPPSFTDTQYF; cdr3_nt: TGTGCCAGCTCACCACCGTCATTCACAGATACGCAGTATTTT
j_call: TRBJ2-1; d_call: .; v_call: TRBV9; clone_size: .; cdr3_aa: CASARGPSNEQFF; cdr3_nt: TGTGCCAGCGCCCGCGGGCCCTCCAATGAGCAGTTCTTC
j_call: TRBJ2-3; d_call: .; v_call: TRBV28; clone_size: .; cdr3_aa: CASSTPPGGRSQYF; cdr3_nt: TGTGCCAGCAGTACCCCTCCGGGGGGCCGGTCGCAGTATTTT
j_call: TRBJ1-4; d_call: .; v_call: TRBV10-3; clone_size: .; cdr3_aa: CAISESGVRLSHEKLFF; cdr3_nt: TGTGCCATCAGTGAGTCGGGAGTGCGGCTCTCTCATGAAAAACTGTTTTTT
j_call: TRBJ2-3; d_call: .; v_call: TRBV10-1; clone_size: .; cdr3_aa: CASSAWGDRSTDTQYF; cdr3_nt: TGCGCCAGCAGTGCTTGGGGGGACAGAAGCACAGATACGCAGTATTTT
j_call: TRBJ1-6; d_call: .; v_call: TRBV5-1; clone_size: .; cdr3_aa: CASSGENSPLHF; cdr3_nt: TGCGCCAGCAGCGGGGAGAATTCACCCCTCCACTTT
j_call: TRBJ1-5; d_call: TRBD1; v_call: TRBV10-3; clone_size: .; cdr3_aa: CAISETGTGDILHQPQHF; cdr3_nt: TGTGCCATCAGTGAGACCGGGACAGGGGACATATTGCATCAGCCCCAGCATTTT
j_call: TRBJ2-3; d_call: TRBD2; v_call: TRBV5-4; clone_size: once; cdr3_aa: CASSLEGGTDTQYF; cdr3_nt: TGTGCCAGCAGCTTGGAGGGAGGGACAGATACGCAGTATTTT
j_call: TRBJ2-5; d_call: .; v_call: TRBV3-1/TRBV3-2; clone_size: .; cdr3_aa: CASIFRDKGGTQYF; cdr3_nt: TGTGCCAGCATTTTTCGGGACAAGGGTGGGACCCAGTACTTC